This T cell receptor beta chain was sequenced in a study of blood T cell repertoires in COVID-19. Study summary: COVID-19 samples collected from the United States, Italy and Spain covered acute and convalescent phases. Sources were T cells, B-cell-depleted T cells, or PBMCs; the material itself was cDNA or gDNA.

CDR1 is SEHNR, CDR2 FQNEAQ, per germline (reference sequence). This CDR3 is 14 amino acids long. V lost 5 bases and J 1 base, leaving 9 bases between the germline ends. Study processing details: Counts of nucleated cells, estimated from reference gene primer amplification, were obtained. The data were produced by immunoSEQ multiplex PCR, yet TCRdb's version contains in-frame clones alone and is incomplete. Clone size and the V and J calls come from that table; the DNA yielded D and trimming. The table lists under 100,000 clones, 80% to 90% of them singletons. This clone showed up just a few times. This receptor was taken from a human donor in a cohort sampled during active COVID-19. The chain recombines TRBV7-9 with TRBJ1-5; TRBD1 is a possible D gene (6 bases). The sample comprised peripheral blood. The CDR3 loop reads CASSPTGSNQPQHF. The CDR3 bases are TGTGCCAGCAGCCCAACAGGGAGCAATCAGCCCCAGCATTTT. Variable domain in full (rest from reference TRBV7-9 and TRBJ1-5): DTGVSQNPRHKITKRGQNVTFRCDPISEHNRLYWYRQTLGQGPEFLTYFQNEAQLEKSRLLSDRFSAERPKGSFSTLEIQRTEQGDSAMYLCASSPTGSNQPQHFGDGTRLSIL.